This is a list of T cell receptor beta chains from one sample in a study of CD8 T cells in Susac syndrome. TCRdb reanalysed the immunoSEQ multiplex PCR reads using MiXCR and keeps one entry per CDR3 protein. Altogether hundreds of thousands of distinct CDR3 sequences are present, over 90% being singletons, with the ten largest covering around 0.15%. The sequencing input was CD4+ T cells from PBMCs. The receptors originated from a human donor with Susac syndrome. The CDR3 runs from the conserved cysteine through the conserved F or W. Fields, in order: V gene, D gene, clone size, J gene, CDR3 DNA, CDR3 protein. A D gene is named only where the DNA matches it firmly. Size values are once, few and many counts, or a class for expanded clones, and some rows have none.

TRBV12-5	NA	NA	TRBJ1-5	TGTGCTAGTAGCCCTGGGACACCGGATGGCCATCAGCCCCAGCATTTT	CASSPGTPDGHQPQHF
TRBV11-2	TRBD1	NA	TRBJ2-1	TGTGCCAGCAGCCCGCGGACAGGGGAAGGGAAGCAGTTCTTC	CASSPRTGEGKQFF
TRBV5-1	NA	NA	TRBJ2-5	TGCGCCAGCAGCTTCAGCCAAGAGACCCAGTACTTC	CASSFSQETQYF
TRBV30	TRBD1	NA	TRBJ1-5	TGTGCCTGGAGTGTCCCCCGGGACAGGGGGTATCAGCCCCAGCATTTT	CAWSVPRDRGYQPQHF
TRBV19	TRBD1	NA	TRBJ2-2	TGTGCCAGTAGTTCAGGACAGGGGGACACCGGGGAGCTGTTTTTT	CASSSGQGDTGELFF
TRBV20-1	NA	NA	TRBJ1-6	TGCAGTGCTAGAGATACAGCAGATAATTCACCCCTCCACTTT	CSARDTADNSPLHF
TRBV29-1	NA	NA	TRBJ1-1	TGCAGCTCCTACCTTGGGGGGCACACTGAAGCTTTCTTT	CSSYLGGHTEAFF
TRBV29-1	NA	NA	TRBJ2-3	TGCAGCGTTGAAGACTTGTGGACGAGGACAGCTAGCACAGATACGCAGTATTTT	CSVEDLWTRTASTDTQYF
TRBV6-2/TRBV6-3	NA	NA	TRBJ2-5	TGTGCCAGCAGAACTGAGTTCCAAGAGACCCAGTACTTC	CASRTEFQETQYF
TRBV20-1	NA	NA	TRBJ1-6	TGCAGTGCTGCACCGCCAACAACTTTCGGTTCACCCCTCCACTTT	CSAAPPTTFGSPLHF
TRBV7-8	TRBD1	NA	TRBJ1-1	TGTGCCAGCAGCTTGGCGCGACAGGGCGAAACGGCTTTCTTT	CASSLARQGETAFF
TRBV3-1	NA	NA	TRBJ2-7	TGTGCCAGCTGGGGGAAGGACGGCTACGAGCAGTACTTC	CASWGKDGYEQYF
TRBV6-2/TRBV6-3	TRBD2	NA	TRBJ2-3	TGTGCCAGCAGATTTAGCGGGGGCACAGATACGCAGTATTTT	CASRFSGGTDTQYF
TRBV12-3/TRBV12-4	NA	NA	TRBJ1-5	TGTGCCAGCACGATGGGCGGTTATAGCAATCAGCCCCAGCATTTT	CASTMGGYSNQPQHF
TRBV5-1	NA	NA	TRBJ1-2	TGCGCCAGCAGCCCTGGCCCGGGCCAGGGTCGAGGCTACACCTTC	CASSPGPGQGRGYTF
TRBV10-3	NA	NA	TRBJ1-2	TGTGCCATCAGTGAGTGGCAGGACTATGGCTACACCTTC	CAISEWQDYGYTF
TRBV11-1	TRBD1	NA	TRBJ1-1	TGTGCCAGCAGCCCCCGGGACAGGGAAGCTTTCTTT	CASSPRDREAFF
TRBV5-1	NA	NA	TRBJ1-2	TGCGCCAGCAGCTTGGAATACGGGGATTCTAACTATGGCTACACCTTC	CASSLEYGDSNYGYTF
TRBV5-1	TRBD1	NA	TRBJ2-7	TGCGCCAGCAGAGGGACAGGGGTCGAGCAGTACTTC	CASRGTGVEQYF
TRBV3-1	TRBD2	NA	TRBJ2-1	TGTGCCAGCAGCCCCGACCCTTATAGCGGGGGGGGGTTCTTC	CASSPDPYSGGGFF
TRBV30	NA	NA	TRBJ2-7	TGTGCCTGGAGCCCCCGGGGCTACGGTACCTACGAGCAGTACTTC	CAWSPRGYGTYEQYF
TRBV6-5	TRBD1	NA	TRBJ2-7	TGTGCCAGCAGTTACCGAGGGACAGACGAGCAGTACTTC	CASSYRGTDEQYF
TRBV30	NA	NA	TRBJ1-1	TGTGCCTGGAGTGTACCGACCCCAGAGAACACTGAAGCTTTCTTT	CAWSVPTPENTEAFF
TRBV2	TRBD2	NA	TRBJ2-5	TGTGCCAGCGGGGGGGGTTACGGAGAGACCCAGTACTTC	CASGGGYGETQYF
TRBV20-1	TRBD1	NA	TRBJ1-5	TGCAGTGCTAGGAGGGGGCAGGGCAATCAGCCCCAGCATTTT	CSARRGQGNQPQHF
TRBV7-8	NA	NA	TRBJ2-7	TGTGCCAGCAGCTTAGCGTTAGATAGGTCCTACGAGCAGTACTTC	CASSLALDRSYEQYF
TRBV6-1	NA	NA	TRBJ2-7	TGTGCCAGCAGCAAACCCCTTATGTCCGGGACGGCCTCCTACGAGCAGTACTTC	CASSKPLMSGTASYEQYF
TRBV4-3	NA	NA	TRBJ1-6	TGCGCCAGCAGCCAAGGGAGGGACGGGGCTTATAATTCACCCCTCCACTTT	CASSQGRDGAYNSPLHF
TRBV6-5	NA	NA	TRBJ1-5	TGTGCCAGCAGTTCCACACAGGGTGGTGTAAATCAGCCCCAGCATTTT	CASSSTQGGVNQPQHF
TRBV28	TRBD2	NA	TRBJ2-7	TGTGCCAGCAATGTAGCGGGGGACGACGAGCAGTACTTC	CASNVAGDDEQYF
TRBV20-1	TRBD1	once	TRBJ1-6	TGCAGTGCTAGCCCCGGACAGGGGGACTATAATTCACCCCTCCACTTT	CSASPGQGDYNSPLHF
TRBV5-1	NA	NA	TRBJ1-1	TGCGCCAGCAGCTCCCTCGGGACGGTGAACACTGAAGCTTTCTTT	CASSSLGTVNTEAFF